The clone carrying this T cell receptor beta chain has a count of ten or more. The V gene lost 3 bases and the J gene lost 5 bases, with 14 bases spanning the gap. CDR3 length: 15 amino acids. Germline CDR1 reads MGHRA; CDR2 reads YSYEKL. This entry belongs to a study of tumor and adjacent non-tumor tissue in lung cancer. Study-level background: Each sample yielded around 4.2 million productive TCRbeta reads on average.

No cell sorting was done before RNA was extracted from the tissue. The normal lung tissue was taken more than 3 cm from the tumor edge. Between August and November 2014, newly diagnosed, chemotherapy-naive lung cancer patients underwent thoracic surgery in China. The library came from three nested PCR rounds adapted from ARM-PCR protocols. Each CDR3 protein is one row after TCRdb ran MiXCR on the multiplex PCR reads. The sample lists some 100,000 distinct CDR3 sequences, 60% to 80% occurring once. This TCR was recovered from a man between 60 and 75 years old with non-small cell lung cancer. The rearrangement uses TRBV4-1 and TRBJ1-5; no reliable D call. The sample consisted of distant non-tumor lung tissue. This CDR3 is CASSQAGGGDQPQHF. The CDR3 coding sequence is TGCGCCAGCAGCCAGGCTGGCGGCGGGGATCAGCCCCAGCATTTT.